Below are 8 T cell receptor beta chains sequenced from a single sample in a study of radiation and T cells in renal cell carcinoma. The table came from immunoSEQ multiplex PCR; TCRdb's copy has only in-frame clones and leaves some out. This sample has about 49,000 clones; 83% occur once, and the top ten carry under 35%. Time point here: baseline pretreatment blood. Sample treatment: 15 Gy SBRT to primary tumor, nephrectomy 4 weeks later. This specimen consisted of blood, obtained from a patient whose treatment included radiotherapy and nephrectomy. The origin of the receptors is a woman in her sixties or seventies with renal cell carcinoma.

In its sample, this clone was seen a few times. This chain joins TRBV14 and TRBJ1-2; D is possibly TRBD1 (5 bases). Germline V lookup: CDR1 SGHDN, CDR2 FVKESK. The germline V and J ends were trimmed by 4 bases and 7 bases, with 16 bases remaining between them. CDR3 length equals 14 residues. The DNA of the CDR3 is TGTGCCAGCAGCCTTCGTTCAGGGACCGGTGGCTACACCTTC. Translation gives CASSLRSGTGGYTF.

The chain is built from TRBV18 and TRBJ1-4, with TRBD1 as a possible D gene (5 bases). The CDR3 length is 15 residues. Germline loops: CDR1 KGHSH, CDR2 LQKENI. The V end was cut by 1 base, the J end by 6 bases, with 12 bases between. CDR3 residues: CASSPLPGKDEKLFF. DNA of the CDR3: TGTGCCAGCTCACCACTTCCAGGGAAGGATGAAAAACTGTTTTTT.

The J gene is TRBJ1-2, the V gene TRBV9; D possibly corresponds to TRBD1 (5 bases). Trimming shortened V by 0 bases and J by 2 bases, and 14 bases separated the two germline ends. This CDR3 has 16 residues. CDR1 and CDR2 (germline): SGDLS, YYNGEE. In nucleotides, the CDR3 is TGTGCCAGCAGCGTAGAGCCAGGGCTCCTGAACTATGGCTACACCTTC. Its protein is CASSVEPGLLNYGYTF.

The chain links TRBV11-3 to TRBJ2-2; D not resolved. The CDR3 loop spans 12 amino acids. CDR1 and CDR2 from the germline V gene are SGHNT and YENEEA. With 5 bases removed from V and 1 base from J, the gap between germline ends came to 2 bases. CDR3 sequence: CASSVNTGELFF. The CDR3 DNA reads TGTGCCAGCAGCGTGAACACCGGGGAGCTGTTTTTT.

This chain connects TRBV9 to TRBJ1-4; no clear D. Germline V gene lookup returns CDR1 SGDLS and CDR2 YYNGEE. The germline V and J ends were trimmed by 3 bases and 3 bases, with 12 bases remaining between them. The CDR3 is 15 amino acids. The CDR3 spells CASSDSLGANEKLFF. The CDR3 DNA reads TGTGCCAGCAGCGACAGCCTGGGAGCTAATGAAAAACTGTTTTTT.

The chain joins TRBV19 to TRBJ2-1, with unresolved D. V lost 7 bases, J lost 9 bases, and 22 bases lay in between. CDR1 is LNHDA and CDR2 is SQIVND in the germline V gene (reference sequence). The CDR3 length is 15 residues. The CDR3 DNA follows: TGTGCCAGTATCAATACCGCCAGCCTATTTAGTGAGCAGTTCTTC. Translated: CASINTASLFSEQFF.

The chain recombines TRBV29-1 with TRBJ2-7; 9 positions agree with TRBD1. The CDR3 has 14 amino acids. Per germline, CDR1 SQVTM and CDR2 ANQGSEA. With 2 bases clipped from V and 9 bases from J, the junction kept 11 bases outside the gene matches. In DNA form, the CDR3 reads TGCAGCGTTGAAATTGGGACAGGGCAGGACCGGCAGTACTTC. It specifies CSVEIGTGQDRQYF.

This clone was seen only once. The chain joins TRBV27 to TRBJ1-1, with 9 bases that match TRBD1. The CDR3 runs to 13 residues. With 3 bases clipped from V and 6 bases from J, the junction kept 2 bases outside the gene matches. Germline V gene data show CDR1 as MNHEY and CDR2 as SMNVEV (reference sequence). CDR3 region: CASSFRQGAEAFF. The CDR3 DNA is TGTGCCAGCAGTTTTCGACAGGGGGCTGAAGCTTTCTTT.